A selection of T cell receptor beta chains follows, all from one sample in a study of T cell responses to AZD1222 COVID-19 vaccine. Here immunoSEQ multiplex PCR was the method, and the copy in TCRdb shows in-frame clones only, minus some. The repertoire has about 100,000 clones, 87% of them found once; the top ten carry roughly 4.2%. The sample in question was peripheral blood, obtained on day 0 of MenACWY control vaccination. Receptors originate from an adult in good health. CDR3s include the opening cysteine and the closing phenylalanine or tryptophan. The size field is filled for only some rows; it gives once, few, many or a size class.

13	-	TRBV29-1	CSVEGWQGVGYTF
16	once	TRBV7-8	CASSFGEGSYNSPLHF
14	once	TRBV6-5	CASSYKQAGNTIYF
13	once	TRBV7-2	CASSPQEDYGYTF
18	-	TRBV6-4	CASSRLAGGHANTGELFF
12	-	TRBV6-6	CASSYSRETQYF
16	-	TRBV4-2	CASGEAGGSGPDTQYF
13	-	TRBV19	CASKGVSDQPQHF
12	-	TRBV6-5	CASSPTRNEQFF
16	-	TRBV6-2/TRBV6-3	CASSRDPGQGHSPLHF
16	-	TRBV5-1	CASSFNSKSSGNTIYF
13	-	TRBV28	CAVQTGDNYGYTF
15	-	TRBV7-9	CASSADSYSNQPQHF
14	few	TRBV5-4	CASSLGVRVGEQYF